This T cell receptor beta chain was recorded in a study of T cell responses to AZD1222 COVID-19 vaccine. Generated by immunoSEQ multiplex PCR, the TCRdb table keeps only in-frame clones and is missing some. Of approximately 210,000 clones in the sample, about nine tenths were seen once. Trimming at V came to 2 bases and at J to 3 bases, leaving 14 bases not matched to a gene. Germline CDR1 is GTSNPN and CDR2 is SVGIG (reference sequence). The length of the CDR3 is 18 residues. The sequence derives from an adult who received the AZD1222 COVID-19 vaccine. The J gene is TRBJ2-1, the V gene TRBV30; 9 nucleotides align to TRBD2. The specimen comprised peripheral blood, sampled 28 days after the second AZD1222 dose. This chain's CDR3 is CAWSNPPYSGRVYNEQFF. For the CDR3, the DNA is TGTGCCTGGAGTAATCCCCCCTATAGCGGGAGAGTCTACAATGAGCAGTTCTTC.